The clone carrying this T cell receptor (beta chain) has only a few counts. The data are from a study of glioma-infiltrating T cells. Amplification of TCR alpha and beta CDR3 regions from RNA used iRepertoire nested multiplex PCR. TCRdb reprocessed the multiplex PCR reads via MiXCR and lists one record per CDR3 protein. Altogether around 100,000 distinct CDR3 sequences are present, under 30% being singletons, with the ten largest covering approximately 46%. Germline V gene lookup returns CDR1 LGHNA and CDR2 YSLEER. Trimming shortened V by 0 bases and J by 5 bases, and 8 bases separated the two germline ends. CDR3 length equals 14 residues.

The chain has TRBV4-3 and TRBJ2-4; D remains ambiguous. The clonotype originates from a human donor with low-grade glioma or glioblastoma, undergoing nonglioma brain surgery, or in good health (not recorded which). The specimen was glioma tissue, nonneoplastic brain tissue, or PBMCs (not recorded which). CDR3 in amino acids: CASSQDHGQNIQYF. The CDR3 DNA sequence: TGCGCCAGCAGCCAAGATCACGGACAAAACATTCAGTACTTC.